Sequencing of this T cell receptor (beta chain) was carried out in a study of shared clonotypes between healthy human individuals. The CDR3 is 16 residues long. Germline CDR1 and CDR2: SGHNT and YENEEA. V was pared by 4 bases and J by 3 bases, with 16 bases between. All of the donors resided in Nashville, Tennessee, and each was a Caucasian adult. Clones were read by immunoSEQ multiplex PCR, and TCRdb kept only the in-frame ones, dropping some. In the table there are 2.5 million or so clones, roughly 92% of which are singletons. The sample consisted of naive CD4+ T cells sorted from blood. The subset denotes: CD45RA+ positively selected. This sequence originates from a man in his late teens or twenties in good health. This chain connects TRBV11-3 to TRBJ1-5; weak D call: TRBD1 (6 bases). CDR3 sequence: CASSSRVRGANQPQHF. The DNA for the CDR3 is TGTGCCAGCAGCTCCCGGGTTCGGGGGGCCAATCAGCCCCAGCATTTT.